These 24 T cell receptor beta chains came from one sample sequenced in a study of early T cells in non-severe SARS-CoV-2 infection. One entry per CDR3 protein, called by TCRdb with MiXCR from the 5' RACE reads. The table includes 30,000 or so distinct CDR3 sequences, around 6.6% detected once. The material sequenced was whole blood. Receptor source: an adult who was a healthcare worker with PCR-confirmed SARS-CoV-2 infection or an uninfected control (not recorded which).

The sample holds many counts of this clonotype. The genes are TRBV28 and TRBJ2-3, with TRBD1 as a possible D gene (6 bases). CDR1 is MDHEN and CDR2 is SYDVKM in the germline V gene. The CDR3 is made up of 14 amino acids. V lost 6 bases to trimming and J lost 1 base, with 11 bases between them. CDR3 DNA: TGTGCCAGCAGCGGACAGCCTGGCACAGATACGCAGTATTTT. The encoded protein is CASSGQPGTDTQYF.

This chain joins TRBV28 and TRBJ1-5; perhaps TRBD1 as D (6 bases). CDR3 length: 16 amino acids. Trimming took off 3 bases at V and 3 bases at J, with 15 bases between the two ends. CDR1 and CDR2 from the germline V gene are MDHEN and SYDVKM. The CDR3 sequence is CASSLGDTTFNQPQHF. In nucleotides, the CDR3 is TGTGCCAGCAGTTTGGGGGACACCACGTTCAATCAGCCCCAGCATTTT. The whole variable domain, remainder taken from reference TRBV28 and TRBJ1-5, is DVKVTQSSRYLVKRTGEKVFLECVQDMDHENMFWYRQDPGLGLRLIYFSYDVKMKEKGDIPEGYSVSREKKERFSLILESASTNQTSMYLCASSLGDTTFNQPQHFGDGTRLSIL.

This clonotype showed up many times. One junction end disagrees with the germline gene, perhaps due to a read error. V and J are TRBV30 and TRBJ1-5; D unclear. CDR3 length equals 13 residues. The germline V gene encodes CDR1 GTSNPN and CDR2 SVGIG (reference sequence). CDR3 coding DNA: TGTGCCTGGAGCGGTTTCGATAATCGGCCCCAGCATTTT. Residues: CAWSGFDNRPQHF. Together with reference TRBV30 and TRBJ1-5, the CDR3 gives the full variable domain: SQTIHQWPATLVQPVGSPLSLECTVEGTSNPNLYWYRQAAGRGLQLLFYSVGIGQISSEVPQNLSASRPQDRQFILSSKKLLLSDSGFYLCAWSGFDNRPQHFGDGTRLSIL.

This clonotype was recorded at least ten times. This rearrangement joins TRBV11-3 to TRBJ2-7; 7 nucleotides agree with TRBD1. CDR1 and CDR2 (germline): SGHNT, YENEEA. V was pared by 0 bases and J by 1 base, with 6 bases of the junction left unmatched. There are 16 residues in the CDR3. CDR3 sequence (DNA): TGTGCCAGCAGCTTAGAAAAAGGCAGGGGGTCCTACGAGCAGTACTTC. This gives the protein CASSLEKGRGSYEQYF.

This clonotype showed up many times. The chain uses TRBV29-1 and TRBJ2-7; D gene unclear. The V end lost 2 bases, the J end lost 4 bases, and 12 bases lay between the germline ends. Germline values: CDR1 SQVTM, CDR2 ANQGSEA. The CDR3 consists of 13 residues. Written as DNA, the CDR3 is TGCAGCGTTGAATGGGCAGGCCTATACGAGCAGTACTTC. It encodes CSVEWAGLYEQYF.

This clonotype was detected ten times or more. This chain links TRBV6-2 or TRBV6-3 with TRBJ2-5; D might be TRBD1 (6 bases). The CDR3 contains 16 residues. CDR1 and CDR2 (germline): MNHEY, SVGEGT. V lost 5 bases and J 2 bases, leaving 18 bases between the germline ends. The CDR3 reads CASSVLLTGNQETQYF. The CDR3 DNA reads TGTGCCAGCAGTGTTCTCCTAACAGGGAATCAAGAGACCCAGTACTTC.

This clonotype came up many times. The chain recombines TRBV3-1 with TRBJ2-1, with TRBD2 matching over 11 bases. Germline lookup yields CDR1 LGHDT and CDR2 YNNKEL (reference sequence). J gave up 9 bases and V 0 bases, and 10 bases lay outside the gene matches. CDR3 length: 17 amino acids. CDR3 loop: CASSQDFTSGSSAEQFF. The CDR3 DNA is TGTGCCAGCAGCCAAGATTTCACTAGCGGGAGTTCAGCTGAGCAGTTCTTC.

This clonotype was seen at least ten times. This chain's CDR3 is CASSTGTVTTEAFF. In DNA, the CDR3 is TGTGCCAGCAGCACCGGGACAGTCACCACTGAAGCTTTCTTT. V gene TRBV12-3 or TRBV12-4 combines with J gene TRBJ1-1, with TRBD1 matching 7 bases. There are 14 residues in the CDR3. V lost 6 bases and J lost 4; bases outside the gene matches: 8.

This clonotype was recorded many times. J is TRBJ2-7 and V is TRBV12-3 or TRBV12-4; D possibly corresponds to TRBD1 (5 bases). The CDR3 is 13 amino acids. V was cut by 6 bases and J by 6 bases, with 15 bases left in between. Here the CDR3 reads CASSPGLSSEQYF. CDR3 coding DNA: TGTGCCAGCAGCCCAGGGTTAAGCAGCGAGCAGTACTTC.

This clonotype was detected many times. The chain is built from TRBV11-3 and TRBJ2-2; no clear D gene. Deletions cut 5 bases from V and 7 bases from J, with 14 bases between. Germline V gives CDR1 SGHNT, CDR2 YENEEA. The CDR3 totals 14 residues. CDR3 amino acids: CASSKRHRDGELFF. The CDR3 bases are TGTGCCAGCAGCAAGCGACATCGCGACGGGGAGCTGTTTTTT.

The sample holds many counts of this clonotype. V and J are TRBV6-5 and TRBJ2-1; 12 bases line up with TRBD2. The V gene's germline CDR1 is MNHEY and CDR2 SVGAGI. Germline trimming cut 0 bases from V and 3 bases from J; bases unmatched to any gene: 0. The CDR3 has 16 amino acids. DNA of the CDR3: TGTGCCAGCAGTTACTCGGGACTAGCGGGCTACAATGAGCAGTTCTTC. Its protein is CASSYSGLAGYNEQFF.

This clonotype was seen at least ten times. The genes are TRBV5-4 and TRBJ2-3; D perhaps matches TRBD2 (5 bases). Trimming cost V 4 bases and J 3 bases, with 18 bases left between them. The V gene's germline CDR1 is SGHNT and CDR2 YYREEE (reference sequence). The CDR3 has 16 amino acids. The CDR3 spells CASSTYSGGPTDTQYF. The CDR3 bases are TGTGCCAGCAGCACCTACTCGGGCGGGCCGACAGATACGCAGTATTTT.

V and J are TRBV6-1 and TRBJ2-2; possibly TRBD2 for D (5 bases). The CDR3 has 15 residues. The V end lost 2 bases, the J end lost 7 bases, and 14 bases lay between the germline ends. Germline V gene data show CDR1 as MNHNS and CDR2 as SASEGT. CDR3 DNA sequence: TGTGCCAGCAGTGAAACTGTCTGGGGAGACGGGGAGCTGTTTTTT. It specifies CASSETVWGDGELFF.

This clonotype was recorded many times. The chain combines TRBV29-1 with TRBJ2-5; D ambiguous. Germline-derived CDR1 and CDR2 are SQVTM and ANQGSEA. The CDR3 length is 11 residues. Here the CDR3 reads CAHRDEETQYF. CDR3 bases: TGCGCCCACAGAGACGAAGAGACCCAGTACTTC. The full variable domain, completed using reference TRBV29-1 and TRBJ2-5, is SAVISQKPSRDICQRGTSLTIQCQVDSQVTMMFWYRQQPGQSLTLIATANQGSEATYESGFVIDKFPISRPNLTFSTLTVSNMSPEDSSIYLCAHRDEETQYFGPGTRLLVL.

The chain carries TRBV2 and TRBJ2-1; 14 bases fit TRBD2. From germline, CDR1 is SNHLY and CDR2 FYNNEI. With V trimmed by 8 bases and J by 8 bases, 8 bases remained unmatched. The CDR3 runs to 15 residues. CDR3 DNA sequence: TGTGCCAGCTCGGTGGGACTAGCGGGAGTCTATGAGCAGTTCTTC. Encoded protein: CASSVGLAGVYEQFF. Full variable domain (outside the CDR3, taken from reference TRBV2 and TRBJ2-1): EPEVTQTPSHQVTQMGQEVILRCVPISNHLYFYWYRQILGQKVEFLVSFYNNEISEKSEIFDDQFSVERPDGSNFTLKIRSTKLEDSAMYFCASSVGLAGVYEQFFGPGTRLTVL.

This clonotype has at least ten counts. This chain links TRBV15 with TRBJ1-4; D unclear. V was clipped by 6 bases and J by 5 bases, with 4 bases between them. From germline, CDR1 is LNHNV and CDR2 YYDKDF (reference sequence). CDR3 length: 11 residues. CDR3 region: CATRRNEKLFF. CDR3 coding DNA: TGTGCCACCAGACGGAATGAAAAACTGTTTTTT.

This clonotype was picked up many times. DNA of the CDR3: TGTGCCAGCAGCTTGGCCCGGAAAAGCCTCCAGGGGTATTACAATGAGCAGTTCTTC. It is translated as CASSLARKSLQGYYNEQFF. V is TRBV5-5 and J is TRBJ2-1; TRBD1 might be the D (6 bases). The CDR3 has 19 residues. Trimming took off 0 bases at V and 4 bases at J, with 23 bases between the two ends. Germline V gene sequence: CDR1 SGHKS, CDR2 YYEKEE (reference sequence).

This clonotype was recorded at least ten times. The rearrangement joins TRBV5-4 to TRBJ2-5; D perhaps matches TRBD1 (6 bases). The CDR3 runs to 15 residues. V shed 0 bases and J shed 2 bases, with 11 bases lying between them. In germline, CDR1 is SGHNT, CDR2 YYREEE (reference sequence). CDR3: CASSLGTAIQETQYF. The CDR3 DNA reads TGTGCCAGCAGCTTGGGGACAGCAATACAAGAGACCCAGTACTTC.

The rearrangement joins TRBV6-2 or TRBV6-3 to TRBJ2-1; TRBD2 matches at 8 bases. CDR1 is MNHEY and CDR2 is SVGEGT in the germline V gene. This CDR3 region has 13 residues. The CDR3 nucleotides read TGTGCGTGCGGGACTAGTTCCTACAATGAGCAGTTCTTC. It specifies CACGTSSYNEQFF.

A single count supports this clonotype. The junction differs from germline at one of its ends, possibly a read error. CDR3 nucleotide sequence: TGTGCCAACAGCTTTGCTAGCGGGAGAAGGCACAATGAGCAGTTCTTC. It translates to CANSFASGRRHNEQFF. V usage is TRBV7-2 and J usage is TRBJ2-1; 10 positions match TRBD2. The CDR3 has 16 residues. Germline V gene lookup returns CDR1 SGHTA and CDR2 FQGNSA.

The sample holds many counts of this clonotype. The chain links TRBV20-1 to TRBJ2-4; no firm D call. CDR1 and CDR2 from the germline V gene are DFQATT and SNEGSKA (reference sequence). This CDR3 is 15 amino acids long. Trimming took off 3 bases at V and 0 bases at J, with 12 bases between the two ends. The chain's CDR3 is CSASTRNIAKNIQYF. In DNA form, the CDR3 reads TGCAGTGCTAGTACCAGGAACATAGCCAAAAACATTCAGTACTTC.

Many counts were recorded for this clonotype. The V gene is TRBV6-2 or TRBV6-3, the J gene TRBJ2-5, with D tentatively TRBD2 (5 bases). This CDR3 is 14 amino acids long. Trimming shortened V by 4 bases and J by 1 base, and 10 bases separated the two germline ends. In germline, CDR1 is MNHEY, CDR2 SVGEGT. CDR3 nucleotides: TGTGCCAGCAGTTCCTCCGGGGTCCAAGAGACCCAGTACTTC. Its protein is CASSSSGVQETQYF.

In its sample, this clonotype was seen a few times. The chain couples TRBV28 to TRBJ2-4; TRBD1 might be the D (6 bases). This CDR3 has 15 amino acids. Trimming removed 10 bases from V and 3 bases from J, with 19 bases in between. The V gene's germline CDR1 is MDHEN and CDR2 SYDVKM. The CDR3 region has the DNA TGTGCCATCCGGGGATTGGGGGCCGACAAAAACATTCAGTACTTC. Amino acid sequence: CAIRGLGADKNIQYF.

Only a few counts were recorded for this clonotype. The CDR3 coding sequence is TGTGCCAGCAGCAGAAGCGGGAGGGGCCAAGAGACCCAGTACTTC. Protein: CASSRSGRGQETQYF. This chain joins TRBV7-6 and TRBJ2-5, with 10 bases lining up with TRBD2. The CDR3 sequence is 15 residues long. Germline CDR1 is SGHVS and CDR2 is FNYEAQ. J lost 1 base, V lost 5 bases, and 4 bases had no gene match.